The following is a TCR beta chain sequence with its context. Its antigen is as yet unknown. Here immunoSEQ multiplex PCR was the method, and the copy in TCRdb shows in-frame clones only, minus some. The sample records 9,800 or so clones, around 42% being singletons. This specimen comes from a study of T cells in localized non-small cell lung cancer. Study outcomes and limitations: Heterogeneity within the tumor remains possible, as just one region underwent sequencing.

CDR3 size: 14 residues. V was trimmed by 4 bases and J by 1 base, leaving 10 bases between them. Germline lookup yields CDR1 LNHNV and CDR2 YYDKDF (reference sequence). This chain links TRBV15 with TRBJ1-1; D is ambiguous. The clonotype originates from a woman aged 35-70 years with stage I lung adenocarcinoma. The starting material was lymph node tissue, obtained before any cancer treatment. In DNA form, the CDR3 reads TGTGCCACCAGCAAAGGACTGGCGAACACTGAAGCTTTCTTT. Amino acid sequence: CATSKGLANTEAFF.